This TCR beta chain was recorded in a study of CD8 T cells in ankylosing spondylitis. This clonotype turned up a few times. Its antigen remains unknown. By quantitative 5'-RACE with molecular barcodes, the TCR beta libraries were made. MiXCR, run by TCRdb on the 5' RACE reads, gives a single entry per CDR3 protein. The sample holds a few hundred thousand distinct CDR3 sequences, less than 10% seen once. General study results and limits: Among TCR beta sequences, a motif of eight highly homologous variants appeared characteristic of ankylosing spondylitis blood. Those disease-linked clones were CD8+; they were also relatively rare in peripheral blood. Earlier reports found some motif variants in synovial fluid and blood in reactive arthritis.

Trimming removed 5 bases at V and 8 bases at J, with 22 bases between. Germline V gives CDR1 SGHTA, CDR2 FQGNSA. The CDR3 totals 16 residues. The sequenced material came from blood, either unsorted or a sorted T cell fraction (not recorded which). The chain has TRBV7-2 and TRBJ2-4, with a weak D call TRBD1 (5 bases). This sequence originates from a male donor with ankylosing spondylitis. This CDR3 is CASSRDPRGISDIQYF. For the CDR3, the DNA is TGTGCCAGCAGCCGCGACCCTAGGGGTATATCGGACATTCAGTACTTC.